This T cell receptor beta chain appears in the sequencing data of a study of neoadjuvant anti-PD-1 for oral cavity cancer. Some clones are missing from TCRdb's copy, which holds only in-frame ones; the method was immunoSEQ multiplex PCR. The sample carries thousands of clones, 60% to 75% recorded once. Time point here: after neoadjuvant nivolumab, at surgical resection. CDR3 length equals 15 residues. Deletions cut 0 bases from V and 3 bases from J, with 12 bases between. Germline assignment: CDR1 MNHEY and CDR2 SVGAGI. The V gene is TRBV6-5, the J gene TRBJ2-7; either TRBD1 or TRBD2 may supply D (5 bases each). This TCR derives from a person aged 40 to 85 with oral cavity squamous cell carcinoma. This sample comprised PBMCs, obtained after nivolumab (anti-PD-1) treatment. The CDR3 spells CASSYSMGESYEQYF. The CDR3 nucleotides are TGTGCCAGCAGTTACTCGATGGGGGAAAGCTACGAGCAGTACTTC.